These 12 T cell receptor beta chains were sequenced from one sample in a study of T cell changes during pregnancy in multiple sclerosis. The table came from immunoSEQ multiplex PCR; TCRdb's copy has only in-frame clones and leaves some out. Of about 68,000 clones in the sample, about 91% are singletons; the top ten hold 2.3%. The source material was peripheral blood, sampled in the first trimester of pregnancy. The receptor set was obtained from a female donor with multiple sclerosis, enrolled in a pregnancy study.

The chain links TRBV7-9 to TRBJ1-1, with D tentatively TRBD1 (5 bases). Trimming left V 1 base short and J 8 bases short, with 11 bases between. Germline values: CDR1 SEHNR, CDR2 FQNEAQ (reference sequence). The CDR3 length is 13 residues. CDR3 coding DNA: TGTGCCAGCAGCTTAGAGGCAGGGAGGGAAGCTTTCTTT. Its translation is CASSLEAGREAFF.

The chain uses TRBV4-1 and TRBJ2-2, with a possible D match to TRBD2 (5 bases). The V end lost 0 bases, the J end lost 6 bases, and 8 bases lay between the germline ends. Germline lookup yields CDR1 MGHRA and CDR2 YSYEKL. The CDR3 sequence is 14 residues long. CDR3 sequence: CASSQDLAPGELFF. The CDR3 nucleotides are TGCGCCAGCAGCCAAGATCTAGCCCCCGGGGAGCTGTTTTTT.

CDR3 coding DNA: TGTGCCAGCAGCGTTCGACAGGGCTTAGGCACAGATACGCAGTATTTT. Translated: CASSVRQGLGTDTQYF. This sequence joins TRBV9 and TRBJ2-3, with 7 bases fitting TRBD1. Trimming took 2 bases from V and 1 from J; bases not matched to a gene: 7. CDR1 SGDLS and CDR2 YYNGEE come from the germline V gene. The CDR3 is made up of 16 amino acids. Together with reference TRBV9 and TRBJ2-3, the CDR3 gives the full variable domain: DSGVTQTPKHLITATGQRVTLRCSPRSGDLSVYWYQQSLDQGLQFLIQYYNGEERAKGNILERFSAQQFPDLHSELNLSSLELGDSALYFCASSVRQGLGTDTQYFGPGTRLTVL.

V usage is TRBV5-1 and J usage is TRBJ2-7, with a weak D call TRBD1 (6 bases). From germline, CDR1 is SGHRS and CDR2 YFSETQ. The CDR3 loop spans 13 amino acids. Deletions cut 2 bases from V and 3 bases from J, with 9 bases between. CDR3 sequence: CASSFGQYYEQYF. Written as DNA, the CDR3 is TGCGCCAGCAGCTTCGGACAGTACTACGAGCAGTACTTC.

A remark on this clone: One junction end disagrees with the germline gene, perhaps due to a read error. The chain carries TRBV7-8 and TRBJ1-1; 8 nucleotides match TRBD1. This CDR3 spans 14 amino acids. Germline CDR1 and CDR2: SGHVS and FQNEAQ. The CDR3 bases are TGTGCCAGCAGCTTAGCGCAGGCAGGGGGCCTCGTTGCGTTT. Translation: CASSLAQAGGLVAF.

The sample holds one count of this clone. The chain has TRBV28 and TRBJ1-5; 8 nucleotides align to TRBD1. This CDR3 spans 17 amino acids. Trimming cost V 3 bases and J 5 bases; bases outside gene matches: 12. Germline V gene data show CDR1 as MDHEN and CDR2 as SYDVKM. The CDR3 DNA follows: TGTGCCAGCAGTTTGCGAGTTCGGGCAGGGGGCGATCAGCCCCAGCATTTT. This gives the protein CASSLRVRAGGDQPQHF.

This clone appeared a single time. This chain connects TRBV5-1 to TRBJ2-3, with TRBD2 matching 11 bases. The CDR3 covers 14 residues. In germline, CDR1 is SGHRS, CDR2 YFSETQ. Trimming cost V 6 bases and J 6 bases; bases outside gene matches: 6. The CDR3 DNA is TGCGCCAGCAAGAGAACTAGCGGGGGCGATACGCAGTATTTT. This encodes CASKRTSGGDTQYF.

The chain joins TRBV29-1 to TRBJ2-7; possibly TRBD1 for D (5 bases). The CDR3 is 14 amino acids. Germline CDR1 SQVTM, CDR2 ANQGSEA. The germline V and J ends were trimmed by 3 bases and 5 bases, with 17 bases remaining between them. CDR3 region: CSVEVRTGPHEQYF. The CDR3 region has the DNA TGCAGCGTTGAGGTGCGAACAGGCCCCCACGAGCAGTACTTC.

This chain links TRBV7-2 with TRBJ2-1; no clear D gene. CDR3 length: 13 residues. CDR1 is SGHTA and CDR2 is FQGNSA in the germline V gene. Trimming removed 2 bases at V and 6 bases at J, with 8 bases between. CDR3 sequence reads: CASSLYSINEQFF. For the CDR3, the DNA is TGTGCCAGCAGCTTATACTCTATCAATGAGCAGTTCTTC.

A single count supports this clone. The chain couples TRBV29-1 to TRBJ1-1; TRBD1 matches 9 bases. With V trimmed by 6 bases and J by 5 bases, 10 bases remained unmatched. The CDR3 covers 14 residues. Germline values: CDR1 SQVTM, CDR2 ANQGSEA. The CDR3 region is CSVAPQGALTEAFF. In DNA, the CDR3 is TGCAGCGTCGCACCACAGGGGGCGTTAACTGAAGCTTTCTTT.

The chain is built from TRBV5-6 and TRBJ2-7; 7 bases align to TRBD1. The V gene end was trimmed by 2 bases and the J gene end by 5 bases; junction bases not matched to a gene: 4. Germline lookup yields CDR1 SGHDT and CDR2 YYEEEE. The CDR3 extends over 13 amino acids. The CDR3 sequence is CASSFDREDEQYF. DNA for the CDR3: TGTGCCAGCAGCTTCGACAGGGAAGACGAGCAGTACTTC. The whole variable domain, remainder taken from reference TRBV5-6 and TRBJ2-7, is DAGVTQSPTHLIKTRGQQVTLRCSPKSGHDTVSWYQQALGQGPQFIFQYYEEEERQRGNFPDRFSGHQFPNYSSELNVNALLLGDSALYLCASSFDREDEQYFGPGTRLTVT.

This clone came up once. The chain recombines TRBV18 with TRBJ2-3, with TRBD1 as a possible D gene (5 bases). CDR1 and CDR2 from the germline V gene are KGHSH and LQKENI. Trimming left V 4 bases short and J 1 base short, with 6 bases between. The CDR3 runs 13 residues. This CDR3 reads CASSRGGTDTQYF. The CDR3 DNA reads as TGTGCCAGCTCACGGGGCGGCACAGATACGCAGTATTTT.